The clone carrying this T cell receptor beta chain showed up just a few times. Each sample used at least 7 million PBMCs. Total RNA was extracted at no less than 6 micrograms per sample. The source of the sample is a study of blood T cells in healthy people across ages. The authors ran a second PCR of roughly 6 to 12 cycles using a sample-barcoded 5' primer and a J-beta primer mix. CDR3-containing paired-end reads numbering at least 3 million came from each sample. TCRdb re-called the 5' RACE reads with MiXCR, one entry per CDR3 protein. This sample has about 730,000 distinct CDR3 sequences, with about 40% found just once. The length of the CDR3 is 17 residues. The J segment lost 2 bases and the V segment lost 3 bases, leaving 8 bases of the junction unmatched. Germline assignment: CDR1 SGHAT and CDR2 FQNNGV.

This TCR derives from a woman aged 55-70 years in good health. The chain has TRBV11-2 and TRBJ2-2; TRBD1 aligns across 8 bases. The sequenced material came from blood. CDR3 region: CASSFPKTGVNTGELFF. The CDR3 DNA reads as TGTGCCAGCAGCTTCCCCAAGACAGGGGTCAACACCGGGGAGCTGTTTTTT.